This T cell receptor beta chain was found in a study of T-cell reconstitution after alpha-beta-depleted transplantation in children. Researchers prepared the TCRbeta library using unique molecular identifiers, the study reports. TCRdb re-called the PCR reads with MiXCR, one entry per CDR3 protein. The data contain some 390,000 distinct CDR3 sequences, 20% of them singletons. V gave up 7 bases and J gave up 2 bases, with 7 bases separating them. CDR3 length: 12 residues. Germline values: CDR1 ENHRY, CDR2 SYGVKD. This clonotype was seen repeatedly, ten times or more. Specimen: PBMCs from the stem cell graft donor, collected from the stem cell graft. The rearrangement joins TRBV10-3 to TRBJ2-3; a possible D gene is TRBD2 (5 bases). This TCR came from a human donor who donated a stem cell graft to a child with acute myeloid leukemia. This CDR3 reads CAINGDTDTQYF. As DNA, the CDR3 is TGTGCCATCAACGGGGACACAGATACGCAGTATTTT.